One T cell receptor beta chain is described in this entry. Its specificity is not known. V was pared by 6 bases and J by 4 bases, with 10 bases between. The length of the CDR3 is 12 residues. Germline loops: CDR1 SQVTM, CDR2 ANQGSEA. This entry belongs to a study of cytomegalovirus exposure and HLA in healthy donors. General study results and limits: Three chains linked to CMV were shown in vitro to be specific for CMV antigens. The classifier reportedly diagnosed cytomegalovirus status with high sensitivity and specificity.

Repertoires were generated with immunoSEQ multiplex PCR, while TCRdb's copy carries only in-frame clones and drops some. In the table there are some 170,000 clones, about 89% of which are singletons. The sequence derives from a man aged 30 to 39 in good health and CMV-seropositive. This chain connects TRBV29-1 to TRBJ2-1; D is unresolved. Sequencing was performed on PBMCs. In DNA form, the CDR3 reads TGCAGCGTAGTACAGTCTTACAATGAGCAGTTCTTC. This gives the protein CSVVQSYNEQFF.